Below are 28 T cell receptor beta chains sequenced from a single sample in a study of tumor-infiltrating lymphocytes in primary liver carcinoma. Priming with a constant-region primer yielded TCR beta cDNA from 450 to 550 ng total RNA. Libraries covering TCR beta were generated through three nested multiplex PCR rounds (using a slightly modified ARM-PCR). The first two PCR rounds, around 10 cycles each, used TRBV1-TRBV30 forward primers and a C-beta reverse primer. Using its own MiXCR run on the multiplex PCR reads, TCRdb lists one record per CDR3 protein. The sample has 180,000 or so distinct CDR3 sequences; about 60% are singletons. For blood RNA, unsorted whole blood served as the source, and germline DNA was extracted too. The sequencing input was peripheral blood. The source of these receptors is a man aged 40-49 years with primary liver carcinoma and hepatitis B virus infection.

This clonotype has only a few counts. V is TRBV4-1 and J is TRBJ2-7, with D tentatively TRBD2 (6 bases). From germline, CDR1 is MGHRA and CDR2 YSYEKL. The CDR3 length is 13 residues. V shed 5 bases and J shed 5 bases, with 13 bases lying between them. The CDR3 DNA sequence: TGCGCCAGCAGCTCTCGGGAGTCCGACGAGCAGTACTTC. Residues: CASSSRESDEQYF.

In this sample, this clonotype turned up once. The CDR3 is CARSLNLNTEAFF. CDR3 sequence (DNA): TGTGCCAGGAGCCTGAATTTGAACACTGAAGCTTTCTTT. The chain joins TRBV6-1 to TRBJ1-1; no firm D call. The germline CDR1 and CDR2 sequences are MNHNS and SASEGT. The CDR3 is made up of 13 amino acids. Trimming stripped 9 bases from V and 0 bases from J, with 11 bases between.

This clonotype showed up just a few times. The chain has TRBV13 and TRBJ2-3; D ambiguous. The CDR3 extends over 13 amino acids. The ends were cut back, 4 bases at V and 5 bases at J, with 10 bases in the middle. Germline CDR1 reads PRHDT; CDR2 reads FYEKMQ (reference sequence). CDR3 in amino acids: CASSSPPGDTQYF. For the CDR3, the DNA is TGTGCCAGCAGCTCCCCGCCCGGAGATACGCAGTATTTT.

This chain connects TRBV2 to TRBJ1-1; unclear D gene. There are 13 residues in the CDR3. CDR1 SNHLY and CDR2 FYNNEI come from the germline V gene. Trimming removed 7 bases at V and 3 bases at J, with 12 bases between. CDR3 DNA: TGTGCCAGCAATATGGGAAAGGACACTGAAGCTTTCTTT. This sequence encodes CASNMGKDTEAFF.

In this sample, this clonotype turned up a few times. V usage is TRBV6-5 and J usage is TRBJ2-1; D is perhaps TRBD1 (6 bases). The CDR3 extends over 13 amino acids. Germline V CDR1 and CDR2: MNHEY, SVGAGI. The ends were cut back, 11 bases at V and 10 bases at J, with 21 bases in the middle. DNA of the CDR3: TGTGCCGCCCAACAGGGACCCACCAACGAGCAGTTCTTC. Translating gives CAAQQGPTNEQFF.

As concerns this clonotype: The CDR3 does not close with the conserved phenylalanine or tryptophan, likely indicating a read error. This chain joins TRBV11-3 and TRBJ1-1; 8 nucleotides agree with TRBD1. The CDR3 loop spans 13 amino acids. Trimming removed 4 bases from V and 6 bases from J; junction bases left unmatched: 4. CDR1 is SGHNT, CDR2 YENEEA, per germline. The CDR3 loop reads CASSSQGDAEAFT. CDR3 coding DNA: TGTGCCAGCAGCTCACAGGGGGACGCTGAAGCTTTCACT.

The chain links TRBV10-1 to TRBJ2-3; D not certain. The CDR3 runs 15 residues. Deletions cut 0 bases from V and 6 bases from J, with 13 bases between. Germline CDR1 reads WNHNN; CDR2 reads SYGVQD (reference sequence). The CDR3, as DNA: TGCGCCAGCAGTGAGTCGGTGCCGACGGCCGATACGCAGTATTTT. This gives the protein CASSESVPTADTQYF.

This clonotype is a singleton in its sample. The rearrangement uses TRBV6-6 and TRBJ2-3; D might be TRBD1 or TRBD2, each matching 6 bases. Germline-derived CDR1 and CDR2 are MNHNY and SVGAGI (reference sequence). The CDR3 loop spans 18 amino acids. V shed 0 bases and J shed 8 bases, with 24 bases lying between them. CDR3 coding DNA: TGTGCCAGCAGTTACTCGGATGCGGGGCCCAGGGGAGCGGGTACGCAGTATTTT. Encoded protein: CASSYSDAGPRGAGTQYF.

This chain joins TRBV7-8 and TRBJ2-5, with D perhaps given as TRBD1 or TRBD2 (5 bases each). The CDR3 has 16 residues. Looked up from germline, CDR1 is SGHVS and CDR2 is FQNEAQ. The V end lost 1 base, the J end lost 1 base, and 13 bases lay between the germline ends. Here the CDR3 reads CASSLGRQTIQETQYF. CDR3 nucleotides: TGTGCCAGCAGCTTAGGCAGACAGACTATCCAAGAGACCCAGTACTTC.

In the case of this clonotype: This clone may be a read error of a much larger clone one base away. The chain combines TRBV29-1 with TRBJ2-7; 7 bases line up with TRBD1. Germline CDR1 SQVTM, CDR2 ANQGSEA. The V segment lost 5 bases and the J segment 2 bases; nucleotides outside the gene matches: 6. The length of the CDR3 is 13 residues. In DNA form, the CDR3 reads TGCAGCGTTTTCGGACAGGTCGCCTACGAGCAGTACTTC. Residues: CSVFGQVAYEQYF.

This clonotype appeared a few times. The genes are TRBV6-5 and TRBJ1-2; TRBD1 might be the D (5 bases). The V end was cut by 8 bases, the J end by 4 bases, with 14 bases between. Germline lookup yields CDR1 MNHEY and CDR2 SVGAGI. There are 13 residues in the CDR3. CDR3 bases: TGTGCCAGCTCGGAGACAGCACGCTATGGCTACACCTTC. It translates to CASSETARYGYTF.

As for this clonotype: The junction and the germline gene differ at one end; a read error may be behind it. This chain links TRBV12-3 or TRBV12-4 with TRBJ2-2; D gene uncertain. This CDR3 region has 16 residues. CDR3 region: CASSTDPPFNIGELFF. DNA for the CDR3: TGTGCCAGCAGTACGGACCCTCCCTTTAACATCGGGGAGCTGTTTTTT.

This chain links TRBV29-1 with TRBJ2-7; maybe TRBD2 (6 bases). The V gene's germline CDR1 is SQVTM and CDR2 ANQGSEA. Trimming left V 0 bases short and J 7 bases short, with 19 bases between. The CDR3 sequence is 15 residues long. CDR3: CSVEDLGGTPREQYF. CDR3 sequence (DNA): TGCAGCGTTGAAGATTTAGGCGGGACCCCCAGGGAGCAGTACTTC.

Turning to this clonotype: This sequence may be a read error, since a much larger clone differs from it by one base. This chain joins TRBV11-2 and TRBJ2-3; D is unresolved. Germline-derived CDR1 and CDR2 are SGHAT and FQNNGV. The V end was cut by 3 bases, the J end by 1 base, with 11 bases between. The CDR3 consists of 15 residues. The CDR3 loop is CASSFSQLGTDTQYF. CDR3 DNA: TGTGCCAGCAGCTTCTCTCAGCTTGGCACAGATACGCAGTATTTT.

The genes are TRBV2 and TRBJ2-7, with 9 bases fitting TRBD1. Germline CDR1 and CDR2: SNHLY and FYNNEI. This CDR3 spans 14 amino acids. Trimming took 6 bases from V and 6 from J; bases not matched to a gene: 9. The CDR3 DNA follows: TGTGCCAGCAGGACCGGGACAGGGTTCTCCGAGCAGTACTTC. This codes for CASRTGTGFSEQYF.

The rearrangement links TRBV6-1 to TRBJ2-1, with no clear D. Germline loops: CDR1 MNHNS, CDR2 SASEGT. The CDR3 is 13 residues long. V lost 6 bases, J lost 7 bases, and 13 bases lay in between. CDR3 sequence reads: CASSLYAANEQFF. The DNA of the CDR3 is TGTGCCAGCAGCCTATACGCGGCTAATGAGCAGTTCTTC.

CDR3 sequence reads: CAISGEGNNEQFF. In DNA form, the CDR3 reads TGTGCCATCTCAGGGGAGGGAAACAATGAGCAGTTCTTC. V usage is TRBV10-3 and J usage is TRBJ2-1, with D perhaps matching TRBD2 (7 bases). This CDR3 contains 13 residues. V lost 8 bases and J lost 5, with 13 bases in between. CDR1 is ENHRY, CDR2 SYGVKD, per germline.

This chain connects TRBV6-2 or TRBV6-3 to TRBJ1-1; D is uncertain. The CDR3 spans 14 residues. The V gene lost 2 bases and the J gene lost 0 bases, with 7 bases spanning the gap. The germline CDR1 and CDR2 sequences are MNHEY and SVGEGT. CDR3 residues: CASSYLTVNTEAFF. CDR3 bases: TGTGCCAGCAGTTACCTCACAGTGAACACTGAAGCTTTCTTT.

V is TRBV6-1 and J is TRBJ1-1, with D tentatively TRBD1 (6 bases). Deletions cut 1 base from V and 2 bases from J, with 17 bases between. The CDR3 extends over 17 amino acids. The germline V gene has CDR1 MNHNS and CDR2 SASEGT. CDR3 amino acids: CASSEGVTGWENTEAFF. CDR3 DNA: TGTGCCAGCAGTGAAGGGGTGACAGGTTGGGAAAACACTGAAGCTTTCTTT.

The V gene is TRBV29-1, the J gene TRBJ2-7, with D hard to call. Between the trimmed V and J ends, which lost 7 bases and 11 bases, there was a span of 21 bases. This CDR3 contains 12 residues. CDR1 SQVTM and CDR2 ANQGSEA come from the germline V gene. The CDR3 region is CSATLDFGPKYF. The CDR3 DNA follows: TGCAGCGCTACCTTAGATTTTGGCCCCAAGTACTTC.

In the case of this clonotype: The junction differs from germline at one of its ends, possibly a read error. The rearrangement links TRBV29-1 to TRBJ2-1; D call uncertain. The germline CDR1 and CDR2 sequences are SQVTM and ANQGSEA. This CDR3 contains 14 residues. CDR3 coding DNA: TGCAGCGCCGTAGCTACCAAGTCCTACAATGAGCAGCTCTTC. Translating gives CSAVATKSYNEQLF.

As to this clonotype: A much bigger clone sits one base away, suggesting this may be a read error. The chain joins TRBV29-1 to TRBJ2-7; D is perhaps TRBD1 (5 bases). The germline V and J ends were trimmed by 4 bases and 1 base, with 8 bases remaining between them. Germline V gene data show CDR1 as SQVTM and CDR2 as ANQGSEA. CDR3 size: 12 residues. CDR3 residues: CSVATESYEQYF. CDR3 nucleotides: TGCAGCGTTGCGACAGAATCCTACGAGCAGTACTTC.

On this clonotype itself: One base away lies a much larger clone, so this may be a sequencing read error. The rearrangement joins TRBV29-1 to TRBJ2-4; 7 nucleotides line up with TRBD2. V shed 2 bases and J 6 bases; nucleotides not matched to a gene: 4. Germline values: CDR1 SQVTM, CDR2 ANQGSEA. The CDR3 consists of 13 residues. This CDR3 is CSVEIGEGNIQYF. The CDR3 bases are TGCAGCGTTGAAATAGGGGAGGGAAACATTCAGTACTTC. The whole variable domain, filled in from reference TRBV29-1 and TRBJ2-4, reads SAVISQKPSRDICQRGTSLTIQCQVDSQVTMMFWYRQQPGQSLTLIATANQGSEATYESGFVIDKFPISRPNLTFSTLTVSNMSPEDSSIYLCSVEIGEGNIQYFGAGTRLSVL.

The gene calls are TRBV14 and TRBJ2-3, with D unclear. CDR3 size: 13 residues. In germline, CDR1 is SGHDN, CDR2 FVKESK. V was shortened by 4 bases and J by 6 bases, with 11 bases between the two germline ends. The CDR3 DNA is TGTGCCAGCAGCCTGGGGTCGGACGATACGCAGTATTTT. This gives the protein CASSLGSDDTQYF. The entire variable domain, with the rest obtained from reference TRBV14 and TRBJ2-3, is as follows: EAGVTQFPSHSVIEKGQTVTLRCDPISGHDNLYWYRRVMGKEIKFLLHFVKESKQDESGMPNNRFLAERTGGTYSTLKVQPAELEDSGVYFCASSLGSDDTQYFGPGTRLTVL.

The chain employs TRBV28 and TRBJ1-1; D call uncertain. This CDR3 is built from 13 residues. Germline V lookup: CDR1 MDHEN, CDR2 SYDVKM. V gave up 4 bases and J gave up 6 bases, with 12 bases separating them. The CDR3: CASSSWEKSEAFF. CDR3 nucleotides: TGTGCCAGCAGTTCCTGGGAGAAGTCTGAAGCTTTCTTT.

There are a few counts of this clonotype. The chain has TRBV6-5 and TRBJ2-5, with no clear D. The ends were cut back, 0 bases at V and 5 bases at J, with 13 bases in the middle. The CDR3 sequence is 15 residues long. Germline lookup yields CDR1 MNHEY and CDR2 SVGAGI. CDR3 in amino acids: CASSYSTVPLETQYF. CDR3 coding DNA: TGTGCCAGCAGTTACTCTACCGTCCCGCTGGAGACCCAGTACTTC.

For this clonotype: One end of the junction does not line up with germline, which may come from a read error. This chain uses TRBV5-1 with TRBJ1-2; 8 bases line up with TRBD1. CDR3 length equals 15 residues. Germline assignment: CDR1 SGHRS and CDR2 YFSETQ. This CDR3 reads CTSSPGQADFYGYTF. CDR3 DNA sequence: TGCACCAGCAGCCCGGGACAGGCCGACTTCTATGGCTACACCTTC.

V gene TRBV10-3 combines with J gene TRBJ2-2, with D perhaps matching TRBD1 or TRBD2 (5 bases each). Trimming took off 8 bases at V and 0 bases at J, with 13 bases between the two ends. Germline V gene data show CDR1 as ENHRY and CDR2 as SYGVKD. The CDR3 is made up of 15 amino acids. The DNA of the CDR3 is TGTGCCATCGGGGCGGGCACTCCGAACACCGGGGAGCTGTTTTTT. Its protein product is CAIGAGTPNTGELFF.